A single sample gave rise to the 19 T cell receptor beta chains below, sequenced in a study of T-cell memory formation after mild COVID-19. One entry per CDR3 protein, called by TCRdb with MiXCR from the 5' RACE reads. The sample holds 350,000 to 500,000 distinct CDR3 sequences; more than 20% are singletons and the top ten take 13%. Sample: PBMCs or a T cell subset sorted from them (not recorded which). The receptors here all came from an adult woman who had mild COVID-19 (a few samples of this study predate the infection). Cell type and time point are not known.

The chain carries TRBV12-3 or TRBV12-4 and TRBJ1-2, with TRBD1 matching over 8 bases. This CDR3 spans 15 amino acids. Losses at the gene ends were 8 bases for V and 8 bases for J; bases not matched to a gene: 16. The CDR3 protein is CASPWEDRVGIGYTF. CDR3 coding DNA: TGTGCCAGCCCCTGGGAGGACAGGGTAGGGATCGGCTACACCTTC.

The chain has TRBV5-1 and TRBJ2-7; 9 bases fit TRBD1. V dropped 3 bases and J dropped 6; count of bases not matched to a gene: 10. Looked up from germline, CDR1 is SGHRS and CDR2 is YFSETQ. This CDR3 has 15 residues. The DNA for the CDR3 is TGCGCCAGCAGCTGGGGGACAGGGAAATCCGGCGAGCAGTACTTC. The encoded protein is CASSWGTGKSGEQYF.

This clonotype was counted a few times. The CDR3 sequence: CASSPPRASEQYF. The CDR3 DNA follows: TGTGCCAGCAGCCCTCCCAGGGCGAGCGAGCAGTACTTC. V and J are TRBV11-1 and TRBJ2-7; D might be TRBD1 (5 bases). V lost 5 bases and J 6 bases, leaving 14 bases between the germline ends. This CDR3 has 13 amino acids. Germline CDR1 SGHAT, CDR2 FQDESV (reference sequence). Full variable domain (outside the CDR3, taken from reference TRBV11-1 and TRBJ2-7): EAEVAQSPRYKITEKSQAVAFWCDPISGHATLYWYRQILGQGPELLVQFQDESVVDDSQLPKDRFSAERLKGVDSTLKIQPAELGDSAMYLCASSPPRASEQYFGPGTRLTVT.

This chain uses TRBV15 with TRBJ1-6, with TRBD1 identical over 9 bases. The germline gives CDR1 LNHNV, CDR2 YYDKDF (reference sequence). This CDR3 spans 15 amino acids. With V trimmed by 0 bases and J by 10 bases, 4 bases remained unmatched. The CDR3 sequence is CATSRDRGQGSPLHF. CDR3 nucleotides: TGTGCCACCAGCAGAGATCGGGGACAGGGCTCACCCCTCCACTTT.

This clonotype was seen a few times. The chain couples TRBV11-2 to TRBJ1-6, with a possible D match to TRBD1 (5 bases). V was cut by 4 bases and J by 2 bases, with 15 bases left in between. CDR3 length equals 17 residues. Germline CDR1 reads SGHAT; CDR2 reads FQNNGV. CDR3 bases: TGTGCCAGCAGCTCGCAGGGTTCTTCGGCCTATAATTCACCCCTCCACTTT. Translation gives CASSSQGSSAYNSPLHF.

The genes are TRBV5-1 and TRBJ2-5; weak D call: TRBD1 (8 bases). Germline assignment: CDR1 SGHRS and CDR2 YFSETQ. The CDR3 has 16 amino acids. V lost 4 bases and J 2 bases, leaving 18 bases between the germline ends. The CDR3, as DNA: TGCGCCAGCAGCCCGTATACACAGGGGGGGCAAGAGACCCAGTACTTC. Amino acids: CASSPYTQGGQETQYF.

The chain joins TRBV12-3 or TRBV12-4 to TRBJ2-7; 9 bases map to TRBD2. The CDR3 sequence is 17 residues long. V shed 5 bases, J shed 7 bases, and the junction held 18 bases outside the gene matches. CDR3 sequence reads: CASSQTSLAGAQREQYF. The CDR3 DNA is TGTGCCAGCAGTCAAACGTCCTTAGCGGGGGCTCAGAGGGAGCAGTACTTC.

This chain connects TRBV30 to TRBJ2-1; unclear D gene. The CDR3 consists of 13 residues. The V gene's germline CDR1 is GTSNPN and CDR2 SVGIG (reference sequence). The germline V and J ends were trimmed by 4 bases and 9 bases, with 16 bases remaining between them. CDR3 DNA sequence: TGTGCCTGGACAAAGCGACCGGGCAGTGAGCAGTTCTTC. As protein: CAWTKRPGSEQFF.

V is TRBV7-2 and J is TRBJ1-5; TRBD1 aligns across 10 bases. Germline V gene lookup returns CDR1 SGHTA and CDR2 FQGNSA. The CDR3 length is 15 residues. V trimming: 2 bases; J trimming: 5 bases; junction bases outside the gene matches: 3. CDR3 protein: CASSLRQGADQPQHF. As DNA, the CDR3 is TGTGCCAGCAGCTTACGACAGGGGGCGGATCAGCCCCAGCATTTT.

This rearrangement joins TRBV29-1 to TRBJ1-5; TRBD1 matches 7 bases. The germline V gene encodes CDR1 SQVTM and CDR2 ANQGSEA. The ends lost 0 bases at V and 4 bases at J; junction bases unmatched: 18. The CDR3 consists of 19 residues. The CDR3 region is CSVEEGFQGTATTNQPQHF. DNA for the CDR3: TGCAGCGTTGAAGAGGGGTTTCAGGGGACAGCCACCACAAATCAGCCCCAGCATTTT. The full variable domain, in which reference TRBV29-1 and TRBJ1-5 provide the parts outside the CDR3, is SAVISQKPSRDICQRGTSLTIQCQVDSQVTMMFWYRQQPGQSLTLIATANQGSEATYESGFVIDKFPISRPNLTFSTLTVSNMSPEDSSIYLCSVEEGFQGTATTNQPQHFGDGTRLSIL.

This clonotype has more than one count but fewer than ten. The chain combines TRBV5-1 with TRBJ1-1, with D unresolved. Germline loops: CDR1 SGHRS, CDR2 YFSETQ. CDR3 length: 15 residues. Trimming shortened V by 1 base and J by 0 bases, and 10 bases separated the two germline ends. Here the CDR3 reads CASSLTAAMNTEAFF. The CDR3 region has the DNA TGCGCCAGCAGCTTGACAGCCGCTATGAACACTGAAGCTTTCTTT.

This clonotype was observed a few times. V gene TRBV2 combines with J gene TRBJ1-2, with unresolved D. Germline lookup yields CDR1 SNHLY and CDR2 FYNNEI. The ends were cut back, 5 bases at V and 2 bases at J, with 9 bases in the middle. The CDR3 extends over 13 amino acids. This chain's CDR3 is CASSPITNYGYTF. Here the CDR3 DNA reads TGTGCCAGCAGTCCCATCACGAACTATGGCTACACCTTC.

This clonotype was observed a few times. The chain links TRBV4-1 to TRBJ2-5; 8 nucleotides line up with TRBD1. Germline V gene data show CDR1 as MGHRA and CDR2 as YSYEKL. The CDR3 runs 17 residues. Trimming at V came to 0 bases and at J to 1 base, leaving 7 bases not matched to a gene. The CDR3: CASSQDMTGEFQETQYF. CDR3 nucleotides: TGCGCCAGCAGCCAAGATATGACAGGGGAATTCCAAGAGACCCAGTACTTC.

This chain's CDR3 is CSVEPPKQGNYGYTF. The DNA of the CDR3 is TGCAGTGTTGAGCCTCCCAAACAGGGGAACTATGGCTACACCTTC. The chain employs TRBV20-1 and TRBJ1-2; 7 bases map to TRBD1. Germline-derived CDR1 and CDR2 are DFQATT and SNEGSKA (reference sequence). The CDR3 has 15 amino acids. With V trimmed by 7 bases and J by 2 bases, 13 bases remained unmatched.

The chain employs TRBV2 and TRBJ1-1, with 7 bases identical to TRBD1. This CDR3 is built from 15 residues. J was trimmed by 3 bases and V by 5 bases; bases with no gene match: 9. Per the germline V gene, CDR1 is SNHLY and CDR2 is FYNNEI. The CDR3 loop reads CASSTTGESDTEAFF. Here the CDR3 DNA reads TGTGCCAGCAGTACCACAGGGGAGAGCGACACTGAAGCTTTCTTT.

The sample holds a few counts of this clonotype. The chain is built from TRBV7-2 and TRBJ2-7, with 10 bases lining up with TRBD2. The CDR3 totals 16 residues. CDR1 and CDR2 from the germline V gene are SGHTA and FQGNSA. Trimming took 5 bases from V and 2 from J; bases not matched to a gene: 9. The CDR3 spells CASSLYGTSGTYEQYF. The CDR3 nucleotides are TGTGCCAGCAGCCTGTATGGTACTAGCGGGACCTACGAGCAGTACTTC.

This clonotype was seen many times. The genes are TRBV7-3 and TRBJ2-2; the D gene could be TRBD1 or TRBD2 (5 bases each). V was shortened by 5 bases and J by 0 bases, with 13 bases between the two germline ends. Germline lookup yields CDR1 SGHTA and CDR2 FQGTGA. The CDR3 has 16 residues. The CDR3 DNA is TGTGCCAGCAGCCCGACGGGACGGGCGAACACCGGGGAGCTGTTTTTT. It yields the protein CASSPTGRANTGELFF.

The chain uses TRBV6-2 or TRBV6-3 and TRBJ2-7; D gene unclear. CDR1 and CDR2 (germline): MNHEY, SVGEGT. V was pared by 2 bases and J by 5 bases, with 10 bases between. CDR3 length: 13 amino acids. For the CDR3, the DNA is TGTGCCAGCAGTTACGTATCGGCAGACGAGCAGTACTTC. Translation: CASSYVSADEQYF.

CDR3 DNA sequence: TGCGCCAGCAGCCAGGACAGCCATGGCTACACCTTC. Protein: CASSQDSHGYTF. This chain connects TRBV5-1 to TRBJ1-2, with D possibly being TRBD1 (6 bases). CDR3 length: 12 residues. V dropped 4 bases and J dropped 6 bases, with 10 bases sitting between them. Germline CDR1 reads SGHRS; CDR2 reads YFSETQ.